This TCR beta chain was documented in a study of blood T cell repertoires in COVID-19. Original processing notes: For nucleated cells, counts were estimated from reference gene primer amplification. The method was immunoSEQ multiplex PCR; TCRdb's version includes in-frame clones alone and lacks a portion of them. V, J and clone size derive from that table, while D and trimming were established from the DNA sequence. The table includes some 150,000 clones, approximately 90% detected once. The CDR3 has 15 residues. With V trimmed by 8 bases and J by 2 bases, 11 bases remained unmatched. Germline-derived CDR1 and CDR2 are MDHEN and SYDVKM.

The chain has TRBV28 and TRBJ1-1, with 7 bases identical to TRBD1. The origin of this receptor is a woman aged 55 to 70 with active COVID-19. The material sequenced was peripheral blood. The CDR3 sequence is CASPPPTGKNTEAFF. In DNA form, the CDR3 reads TGTGCCAGCCCTCCACCGACAGGGAAAAACACTGAAGCTTTCTTT.